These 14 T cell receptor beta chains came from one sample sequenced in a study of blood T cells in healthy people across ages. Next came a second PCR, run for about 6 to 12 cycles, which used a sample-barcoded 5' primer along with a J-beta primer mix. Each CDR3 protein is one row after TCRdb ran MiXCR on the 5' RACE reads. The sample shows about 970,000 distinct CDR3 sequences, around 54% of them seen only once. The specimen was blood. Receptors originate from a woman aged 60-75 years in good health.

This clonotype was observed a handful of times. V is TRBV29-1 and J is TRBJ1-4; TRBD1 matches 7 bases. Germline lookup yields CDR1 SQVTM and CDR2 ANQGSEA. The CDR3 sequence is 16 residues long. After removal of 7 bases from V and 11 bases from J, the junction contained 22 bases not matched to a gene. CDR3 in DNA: TGCAGCGCCCAGACAGGGCTAGGTGTTGGAGCCCGTAAACTGTTTTTT. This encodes CSAQTGLGVGARKLFF.

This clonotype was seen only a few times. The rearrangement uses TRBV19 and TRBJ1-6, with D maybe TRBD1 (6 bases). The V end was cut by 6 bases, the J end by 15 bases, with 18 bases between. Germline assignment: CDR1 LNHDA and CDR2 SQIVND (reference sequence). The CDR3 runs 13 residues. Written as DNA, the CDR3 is TGTGCCAGTAGGCGTCGACAGGCCGCGGTCCTCCACTTT. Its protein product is CASRRRQAAVLHF.

CDR3 nucleotide sequence: TGTGCCAGCAGGGCGAGACCGACAGATGGCTACACCTTC. This translates into CASRARPTDGYTF. The rearrangement links TRBV6-1 to TRBJ1-2, with a possible D match to TRBD1 (5 bases). Per germline, CDR1 MNHNS and CDR2 SASEGT. This CDR3 region has 13 residues. V was trimmed by 6 bases and J by 6 bases, leaving 14 bases between them.

The CDR3 here is CASSLYLVEGTDTQYF. For the CDR3, the DNA is TGTGCCAGCAGTTTATACCTTGTTGAGGGCACAGATACGCAGTATTTT. This rearrangement joins TRBV28 to TRBJ2-3; D unresolved. Germline V gene data show CDR1 as MDHEN and CDR2 as SYDVKM. This CDR3 region has 16 residues. V lost 1 base to trimming and J lost 1 base, with 12 bases between them.

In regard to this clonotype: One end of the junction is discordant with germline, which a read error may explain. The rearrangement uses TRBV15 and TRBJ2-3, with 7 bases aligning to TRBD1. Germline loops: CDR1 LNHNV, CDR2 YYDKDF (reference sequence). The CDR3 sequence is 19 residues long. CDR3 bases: TGTGCCGCCAGCAGAGAGAAGCCCCCCCCGACAGGGCGCACAGATACGCAGTATTTT. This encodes CAASREKPPPTGRTDTQYF.

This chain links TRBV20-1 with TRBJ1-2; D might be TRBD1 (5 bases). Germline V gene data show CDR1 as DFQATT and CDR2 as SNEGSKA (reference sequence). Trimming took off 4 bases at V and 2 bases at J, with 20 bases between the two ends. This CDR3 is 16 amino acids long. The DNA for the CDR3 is TGCAGTGCTACTATCATGGGGGGGATGGACAACTATGGCTACACCTTC. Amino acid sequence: CSATIMGGMDNYGYTF.

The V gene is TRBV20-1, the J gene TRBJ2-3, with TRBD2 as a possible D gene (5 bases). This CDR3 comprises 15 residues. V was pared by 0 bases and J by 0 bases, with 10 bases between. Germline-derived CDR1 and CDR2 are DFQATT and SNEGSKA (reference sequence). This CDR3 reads CSARDPGKSTDTQYF. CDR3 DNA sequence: TGCAGTGCTAGAGATCCGGGGAAAAGCACAGATACGCAGTATTTT.

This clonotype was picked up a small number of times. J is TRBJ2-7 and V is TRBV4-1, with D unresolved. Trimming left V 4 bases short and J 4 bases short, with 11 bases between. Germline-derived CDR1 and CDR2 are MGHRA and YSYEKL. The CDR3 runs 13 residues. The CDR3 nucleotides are TGCGCCAGCAGCCCCTTTTATGGATACGAGCAGTACTTC. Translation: CASSPFYGYEQYF.

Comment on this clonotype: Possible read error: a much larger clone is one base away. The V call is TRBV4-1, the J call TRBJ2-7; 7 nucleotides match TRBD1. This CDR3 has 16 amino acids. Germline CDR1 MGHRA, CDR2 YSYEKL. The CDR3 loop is CASSQAWTGQGYGQYF. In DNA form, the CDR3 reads TGCGCCAGCAGCCAAGCCTGGACAGGCCAGGGCTACGGGCAGTACTTC.

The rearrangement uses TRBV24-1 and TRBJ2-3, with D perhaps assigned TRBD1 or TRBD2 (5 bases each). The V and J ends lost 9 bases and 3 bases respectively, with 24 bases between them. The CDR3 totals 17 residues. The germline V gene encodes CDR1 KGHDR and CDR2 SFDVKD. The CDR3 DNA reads TGTGCCACCGCGCCTCGCTCAGGGTGGGGGAATACAGATACGCAGTATTTT. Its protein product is CATAPRSGWGNTDTQYF.

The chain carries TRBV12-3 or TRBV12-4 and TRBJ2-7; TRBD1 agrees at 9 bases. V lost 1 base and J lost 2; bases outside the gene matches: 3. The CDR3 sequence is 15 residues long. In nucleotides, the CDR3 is TGTGCCAGCAGTTTAGTGGGACAGGGCGCCTACGAGCAGTACTTC. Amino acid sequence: CASSLVGQGAYEQYF.

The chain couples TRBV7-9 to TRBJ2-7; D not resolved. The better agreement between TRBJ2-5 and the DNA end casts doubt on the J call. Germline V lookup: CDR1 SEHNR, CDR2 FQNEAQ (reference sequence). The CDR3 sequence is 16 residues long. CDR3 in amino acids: CASSFWVAPWGETQYF. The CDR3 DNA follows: TGTGCCAGCAGCTTCTGGGTAGCCCCCTGGGGAGAGACCCAGTACTTC.

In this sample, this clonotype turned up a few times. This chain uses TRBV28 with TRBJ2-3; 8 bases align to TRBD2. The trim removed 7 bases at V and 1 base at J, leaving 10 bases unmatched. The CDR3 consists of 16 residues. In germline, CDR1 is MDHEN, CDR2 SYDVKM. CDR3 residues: CASTIAGPVGTDTQYF. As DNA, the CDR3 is TGTGCCAGCACCATAGCGGGACCAGTCGGCACAGATACGCAGTATTTT.

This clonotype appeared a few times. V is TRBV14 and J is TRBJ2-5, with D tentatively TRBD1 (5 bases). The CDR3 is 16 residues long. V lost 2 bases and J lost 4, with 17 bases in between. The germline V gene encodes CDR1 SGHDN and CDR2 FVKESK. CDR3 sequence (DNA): TGTGCCAGCAGCCAAATCGCTGGGGCAGGGATAGAGACCCAGTACTTC. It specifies CASSQIAGAGIETQYF.